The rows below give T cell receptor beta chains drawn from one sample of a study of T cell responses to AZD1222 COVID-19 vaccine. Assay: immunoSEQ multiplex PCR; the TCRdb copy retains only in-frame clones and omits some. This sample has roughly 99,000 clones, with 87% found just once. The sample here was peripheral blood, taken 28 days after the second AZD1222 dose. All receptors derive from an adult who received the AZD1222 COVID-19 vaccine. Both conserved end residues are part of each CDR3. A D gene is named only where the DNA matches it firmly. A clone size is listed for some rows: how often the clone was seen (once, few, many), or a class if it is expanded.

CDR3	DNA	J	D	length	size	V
CAWTGTGGSTTFF	TGTGCCTGGACCGGGACAGGGGGCTCAACAACTTTCTTT	TRBJ1-1	TRBD1	13	NA	TRBV30
CASMITNYGYTF	TGTGCCAGTATGATAACAAACTATGGCTACACCTTC	TRBJ1-2	NA	12	NA	TRBV19
CASSLEVRATHTIYF	TGTGCCAGCAGCTTAGAAGTCAGGGCGACCCACACCATATATTTT	TRBJ1-3	NA	15	NA	TRBV7-2
CASSPTMGQGSYEQYF	TGTGCCAGCAGCCCTACTATGGGACAGGGGTCCTACGAGCAGTACTTC	TRBJ2-7	TRBD1	16	once	TRBV28
CASSIGPTSPSKNIQYF	TGTGCCAGCTCCATAGGTCCGACAAGCCCTAGCAAAAACATTCAGTACTTC	TRBJ2-4	NA	17	NA	TRBV5-8
CASSQGSLDRGRLGGLYNEQFF	TGTGCCAGCAGCCAAGGGTCTTTGGACAGGGGGCGCTTAGGGGGCCTCTACAATGAGCAGTTCTTC	TRBJ2-1	TRBD1	22	NA	TRBV3-1/TRBV3-2
CASSKQSGTGAYYNYGYTF	TGTGCCAGCAGCAAACAATCCGGGACAGGGGCGTATTATAACTATGGCTACACCTTC	TRBJ1-2	NA	19	NA	TRBV21-1
CASRSGNTGELFF	TGTGCCAGCAGGTCTGGGAACACCGGGGAGCTGTTTTTT	TRBJ2-2	NA	13	NA	TRBV7-3
CASSLSSQWGAGSGNTIYF	TGTGCCAGCAGCTTATCCTCGCAGTGGGGGGCCGGTTCCGGAAACACCATATATTTT	TRBJ1-3	NA	19	NA	TRBV7-8
CASSSGGTGVNYGYTF	TGTGCCAGCAGCTCCGGTGGGACAGGCGTAAACTATGGCTACACCTTC	TRBJ1-2	TRBD1	16	few	TRBV5-6
CASSFSGGVSYEQYF	TGTGCCAGCAGCTTCTCTGGCGGGGTCTCCTACGAGCAGTACTTC	TRBJ2-7	NA	15	once	TRBV5-4
CASSVEAGVTEAFF	TGTGCCAGCAGCGTAGAAGCAGGGGTGACTGAAGCTTTCTTT	TRBJ1-1	NA	14	once	TRBV9
CASSSSGYTF	TGTGCCAGCAGTTCGAGCGGCTACACCTTC	TRBJ1-2	NA	10	NA	TRBV28
CASRLRPNTGELFF	TGTGCCAGCAGACTTCGACCAAACACCGGGGAGCTGTTTTTT	TRBJ2-2	NA	14	NA	TRBV7-8
CASSPDRSYEQYF	TGTGCCAGCAGTCCTGACAGGTCCTACGAGCAGTACTTC	TRBJ2-7	NA	13	NA	TRBV7-9
CASSYSTANTGELFF	TGTGCCAGCAGTTACTCGACAGCAAACACCGGGGAGCTGTTTTTT	TRBJ2-2	NA	15	NA	TRBV6-5
CASRSPGHPTEAFF	TGTGCAAGTCGCTCACCGGGACACCCTACTGAAGCTTTCTTT	TRBJ1-1	NA	14	NA	TRBV12-2
CASSPGPISGTEAFF	TGTGCCAGCAGCCCGGGCCCAATCTCCGGCACTGAAGCTTTCTTT	TRBJ1-1	NA	15	NA	TRBV7-6
CASSQDMKGGSPLHF	TGCGCCAGCAGCCAAGATATGAAGGGTGGTTCACCCCTCCACTTT	TRBJ1-6	NA	15	NA	TRBV4-3
CASSPGLYLEGQPQHF	TGTGCCAGCAGTCCGGGACTCTACCTGGAGGGTCAGCCCCAGCATTTT	TRBJ1-5	NA	16	NA	TRBV27
CASSIAGGAGQPQHF	TGTGCCAGTAGTATAGCTGGGGGGGCAGGTCAGCCCCAGCATTTT	TRBJ1-5	NA	15	NA	TRBV19
CASSVGGGDEQFF	TGTGCCAGCAGCGTAGGCGGGGGTGATGAGCAGTTCTTC	TRBJ2-1	TRBD2	13	few	TRBV9
CASSQTDTIGNTIYF	TGTGCCAGCAGCCAAACAGACACTATTGGAAACACCATATATTTT	TRBJ1-3	NA	15	NA	TRBV3-1/TRBV3-2
CASSIQGREQYF	TGTGCCAGCAGTATACAGGGCCGGGAGCAGTACTTC	TRBJ2-7	NA	12	NA	TRBV28
CASSLGGPLGGNTIYF	TGTGCCAGCAGCTTAGGGGGCCCGCTGGGGGGAAACACCATATATTTT	TRBJ1-3	NA	16	once	TRBV7-2
CAISEASGGRETQYF	TGTGCCATCAGTGAGGCTAGCGGGGGCCGGGAGACCCAGTACTTC	TRBJ2-5	TRBD2	15	NA	TRBV10-3
CASNPTGGTYEQYF	TGTGCCAGTAACCCGACAGGGGGAACCTACGAGCAGTACTTC	TRBJ2-7	TRBD1	14	NA	TRBV19
CASSPQEGNTEAFF	TGTGCCAGCTCACCACAGGAGGGAAACACTGAAGCTTTCTTT	TRBJ1-1	NA	14	NA	TRBV18
CASSQWGLGGADEKLFF	TGCGCCAGCAGCCAATGGGGTTTGGGGGGCGCGGATGAAAAACTGTTTTTT	TRBJ1-4	NA	17	NA	TRBV4-3
CASSPATALAKNIQYF	TGTGCCAGTAGCCCGGCGACAGCACTAGCCAAAAACATTCAGTACTTC	TRBJ2-4	NA	16	NA	TRBV19
CASSQDRQGNNYGYTF	TGTGCCAGCAGCCAAGATAGACAGGGTAATAACTATGGCTACACCTTC	TRBJ1-2	TRBD1	16	NA	TRBV4-2
CASSRIGQGTNEKLFF	TGTGCCAGCAGCCGCATAGGACAGGGTACTAATGAAAAACTGTTTTTT	TRBJ1-4	TRBD1	16	few	TRBV7-2
CASSEPSASRENTIYF	TGTGCCAGCAGTGAACCATCGGCAAGTAGGGAAAACACCATATATTTT	TRBJ1-3	NA	16	NA	TRBV2
CASSGKGGHTEAFF	TGTGCCAGCAGTGGAAAGGGGGGGCACACTGAAGCTTTCTTT	TRBJ1-1	NA	14	NA	TRBV6-2/TRBV6-3
CASSLSPSIGYTF	TGTGCCAGCAGCTTATCCCCGTCGATTGGCTACACCTTC	TRBJ1-2	NA	13	NA	TRBV7-9
CASSMGQNPLPLHF	TGTGCCAGTAGTATGGGACAGAACCCGCTACCCCTCCACTTT	TRBJ1-6	TRBD1	14	few	TRBV19
CASSYFTTGGQGETQYF	TGCGCCAGCAGCTACTTCACTACAGGGGGCCAGGGGGAGACCCAGTACTTC	TRBJ2-5	TRBD1	17	NA	TRBV5-1
CASSQVSQGRTEAFF	TGCGCCAGCAGCCAAGTATCGCAGGGACGCACTGAAGCTTTCTTT	TRBJ1-1	NA	15	NA	TRBV4-1
CASSYSRVGETQYF	TGTGCCAGCAGTTACTCTCGGGTTGGTGAGACCCAGTACTTC	TRBJ2-5	NA	14	NA	TRBV6-5
CASTPGTLSSGNTIYF	TGTGCCAGTACCCCCGGGACACTCAGCTCTGGAAACACCATATATTTT	TRBJ1-3	NA	16	NA	TRBV19
CASSLGVDTQYF	TGTGCCAGCAGCTTGGGGGTTGATACGCAGTATTTT	TRBJ2-3	NA	12	NA	TRBV5-5
CAIALGIGTGELFF	TGTGCCATAGCCTTAGGTATCGGCACCGGGGAGCTGTTTTTT	TRBJ2-2	NA	14	once	TRBV6-5
CASSFRDRGVNEQFF	TGTGCCAGCAGCTTCCGGGACAGGGGAGTGAATGAGCAGTTCTTC	TRBJ2-1	TRBD1	15	NA	TRBV7-2
CAISPRDRGVYEQYF	TGTGCCATCAGTCCCCGGGACAGGGGGGTCTACGAGCAGTACTTC	TRBJ2-7	TRBD1	15	NA	TRBV10-3
CASSPTEGNYGYTF	TGTGCCAGCTCACCAACGGAGGGGAACTATGGCTACACCTTC	TRBJ1-2	NA	14	once	TRBV18
CASSSGQGPYEQYF	TGTGCCAGCAGCTCGGGACAGGGCCCCTACGAGCAGTACTTC	TRBJ2-7	TRBD1	14	NA	TRBV27
CASSLWGGNQPQHF	TGTGCCAGCAGCTTATGGGGGGGCAATCAGCCCCAGCATTTT	TRBJ1-5	NA	14	few	TRBV11-2
CASSSHRESSYEQYF	TGCGCCAGCAGCTCCCACAGGGAGAGCTCCTACGAGCAGTACTTC	TRBJ2-7	NA	15	NA	TRBV5-1
CASAAGQSYGYTF	TGTGCCAGCGCGGCGGGACAGAGCTATGGCTACACCTTC	TRBJ1-2	TRBD1	13	once	TRBV28
CAWNRDRGTYEQYF	TGTGCCTGGAACCGGGACAGGGGGACGTACGAGCAGTACTTC	TRBJ2-7	TRBD1	14	NA	TRBV30
CASSHRSLGSYNEQFF	TGTGCCAGTAGCCACAGGTCCCTTGGCTCCTACAATGAGCAGTTCTTC	TRBJ2-1	NA	16	NA	TRBV19
CASSHPIGTEAFF	TGCGCCAGCAGCCATCCCATTGGCACTGAAGCTTTCTTT	TRBJ1-1	NA	13	NA	TRBV4-3
CASSIFTGDTEAFF	TGTGCCAGCAGTATATTCACAGGGGACACTGAAGCTTTCTTT	TRBJ1-1	TRBD1	14	NA	TRBV27
CASSLGTSGGPVTEQYF	TGTGCCAGCAGCTTGGGGACTAGCGGGGGGCCAGTCACCGAGCAGTACTTC	TRBJ2-7	TRBD2	17	NA	TRBV5-5
CASRGTYETQYF	TGTGCCAGCCGCGGGACGTACGAGACCCAGTACTTC	TRBJ2-5	NA	12	NA	TRBV5-8
CASSKERSYVRGLAGVQETQYF	TGTGCCAGCAGCAAAGAAAGAAGTTACGTCCGAGGACTAGCGGGAGTTCAAGAGACCCAGTACTTC	TRBJ2-5	NA	22	once	TRBV21-1
CASTSRLEQYF	TGTGCCAGCACCTCGAGGCTTGAGCAGTACTTC	TRBJ2-7	NA	11	NA	TRBV28
CASSDSASHEQYF	TGCGCCAGTTCGGACTCCGCCTCTCACGAGCAGTACTTC	TRBJ2-7	NA	13	NA	TRBV4-1
CAISVRPNKGDPYEQYF	TGTGCCATCAGTGTCCGCCCGAACAAGGGGGATCCCTACGAGCAGTACTTC	TRBJ2-7	NA	17	NA	TRBV10-3
CASSPGRGKLFF	TGTGCCAGCAGCCCGGGCCGTGGAAAACTGTTTTTT	TRBJ1-4	NA	12	NA	TRBV6-5